This T cell receptor beta chain was observed in a study of T-cell reconstitution after alpha-beta-depleted transplantation in children. The study, taken as a whole, reports: T cells produced anew were the main source of T-cell counts and diversity one year after transplant.

This clonotype showed up just a few times. The antigen is unknown. The V segment lost 4 bases and the J segment 7 bases; nucleotides outside the gene matches: 5. The CDR3 has 15 residues. A library of TCRbeta sequences, prepared with unique molecular identifiers, was generated. TCRdb re-called the PCR reads through MiXCR, storing one row per CDR3 protein. The sample records about 1,000,000 distinct CDR3 sequences, around 30% being singletons. The chain links TRBV12-3 or TRBV12-4 to TRBJ2-1, with 12 bases identical to TRBD1. The material sequenced was PBMCs, mostly from graft donor cells, taken 360 days after TCRalphabeta/CD19-depleted stem cell transplant. The TCR comes from a boy younger than two who had a stem cell transplant for SCID, so the T cells may come from the graft donor. The CDR3 here is CASSWDRGPWNEQFF. As DNA, the CDR3 is TGTGCCAGCAGTTGGGACAGGGGGCCTTGGAATGAGCAGTTCTTC.